This T cell receptor beta chain was sequenced for a study of T cell repertoires in cytomegalovirus infection (dated by TCRdb to between 2018 and 2021). Regarding the research as a whole: The peptide stimulations were aimed at well-studied HLA-B-restricted epitopes as well as recently identified HLA-C-restricted CMV epitopes, whose presentation resists viral immunomodulation. Because public TCR beta signatures pointed to carriage of CMV infection together with the matching HLA type, the HLA type of each donor mattered for the analysis.

The run used an Illumina HiSeq 1500. TCRdb cleaned the public reads at Q25 with fastp, built clones with MiXCR and kept in-frame beta chains. CDR3 protein sequences are deduplicated, and each keeps its most common genes and DNA. The table for this sample lists 680,000 or so distinct CDR3 sequences; around 31% of them were counted only once. About 20% of the sample belongs to the ten largest clones. Broader findings and caveats from the paper: In both this cohort and an independent cohort of more than 350 donors, the cumulative frequency of public TCR beta family members distinguished carriers of CMV infection plus the relevant HLA type. In the ex vivo response, HLA-C-restricted CMV-specific TCR beta clonotypes were dominant, and in two of eight donors the single most frequent clonotype came from this HLA-C-restricted group.

Reading from cysteine to phenylalanine, the CDR3 counts 17 amino acids. The retained sequence is limited to the CDR3, 51 bases, with the frame set at the first base. As encoded in the germline V gene, CDR1 is MNHNS while CDR2 is SASEGT. Trimmed from V: 4 bases; trimmed from J: 0 bases; junction bases lacking a gene match: 10. The sample's treatment or condition label is to be understood as: in vitro stimulation with specific CMV peptide epitopes to enrich CMV-specific T cells. This clonotype appeared many times. There is no known antigen for this receptor. No much larger clone exists at a distance of one base, and base qualities are not known.

The receptor was isolated from a human donor in good health (CMV status not recorded). Some clones in this sample may be carry-over from other donors' samples. Sample: cultured PBMCs, taken from culture after CMV antigen stimulation. This chain joins TRBV6-1 to TRBJ2-3, and 7 junctional nucleotides match TRBD1. The CDR3 reads as follows: CASSAVLWDSSTDTQYF. The nucleotide sequence is given as TGTGCCAGCAGTGCGGTGTTGTGGGACAGCAGCACAGATACGCAGTATTTT.